These 23 T cell receptor beta chains were sequenced from one sample in a study of blood T cell repertoires in COVID-19. Clones were read by immunoSEQ multiplex PCR, and TCRdb kept only the in-frame ones, dropping some. The repertoire holds some 200,000 clones, with more than 65% as singletons. Sequencing input: peripheral blood. These receptors were obtained from a human donor in a cohort sampled during active COVID-19.

The V and J genes are TRBV2 and TRBJ1-1; 7 bases match TRBD1. V trimming: 4 bases; J trimming: 2 bases; junction bases outside the gene matches: 1. The CDR3 consists of 13 residues. CDR1 and CDR2 (germline): SNHLY, FYNNEI. The CDR3 region is CASSGQGNTEAFF. The CDR3 coding sequence is TGTGCCAGCAGTGGACAGGGTAACACTGAAGCTTTCTTT.

J is TRBJ1-3 and V is TRBV4-2, with unresolved D. V dropped 0 bases and J dropped 3 bases, with 12 bases sitting between them. The CDR3 covers 16 residues. Germline CDR1 LGHNA, CDR2 YNFKEQ. The CDR3 loop is CASSQDGSGYGNTIYF. CDR3 coding DNA: TGTGCCAGCAGCCAAGATGGTAGCGGGTATGGAAACACCATATATTTT.

This sequence joins TRBV19 and TRBJ2-1; TRBD1 aligns across 8 bases. The CDR3 sequence is 14 residues long. Germline V CDR1 and CDR2: LNHDA, SQIVND (reference sequence). Here the CDR3 reads CATGQGGSYNEQFF. CDR3 DNA sequence: TGTGCAACAGGACAGGGAGGCTCCTACAATGAGCAGTTCTTC.

The gene calls are TRBV2 and TRBJ2-2; 10 bases line up with TRBD1. The junction had 7 bases not matched to a gene; V was cut back by 6 bases and J by 6 bases. The CDR3 runs to 15 residues. Germline V gene data show CDR1 as SNHLY and CDR2 as FYNNEI. This CDR3 is CASRRDRGRSGELFF. The CDR3 DNA reads as TGTGCCAGCAGGCGGGACAGGGGTCGTTCCGGGGAGCTGTTTTTT.

The CDR3 region is CASREGTGTEAFF. The CDR3 nucleotides are TGTGCCAGCAGGGAGGGAACGGGGACTGAAGCTTTCTTT. This chain uses TRBV6-5 with TRBJ1-1; D is undetermined. The CDR3 has 13 residues. CDR1 is MNHEY, CDR2 SVGAGI, per germline. Trimming took off 6 bases at V and 5 bases at J, with 13 bases between the two ends.

CDR3 bases: TGTGCCAGCAGGAGCGAGGGACAGGGGAAAGAGACCCAGTACTTC. Its protein product is CASRSEGQGKETQYF. The rearrangement uses TRBV2 and TRBJ2-5; 10 bases map to TRBD1. V shed 6 bases, J shed 3 bases, and the junction held 7 bases outside the gene matches. Germline CDR1 reads SNHLY; CDR2 reads FYNNEI. This CDR3 region has 15 residues.

The chain is built from TRBV5-4 and TRBJ2-5; 7 bases fit TRBD2. V gave up 2 bases and J gave up 2 bases; unmatched junction bases: 6. Per germline, CDR1 SGHNT and CDR2 YYREEE (reference sequence). The CDR3 runs 15 residues. The CDR3 is CASSFGGSGQETQYF. Here the CDR3 DNA reads TGTGCCAGCAGCTTCGGCGGGAGTGGGCAAGAGACCCAGTACTTC.

The chain employs TRBV2 and TRBJ1-5; 10 bases align to TRBD1. The CDR3 runs 16 residues. With V trimmed by 7 bases and J by 6 bases, 12 bases remained unmatched. The germline V gene encodes CDR1 SNHLY and CDR2 FYNNEI. This CDR3 is CASTLMGQGRTQPQHF. The CDR3 nucleotides are TGTGCCAGCACCCTCATGGGACAGGGGCGGACTCAGCCCCAGCATTTT.

The rearrangement links TRBV4-1 to TRBJ1-3; 7 bases are shared with TRBD1. The CDR3 has 18 amino acids. Trimming at V came to 3 bases and at J to 0 bases, leaving 11 bases not matched to a gene. Germline assignment: CDR1 MGHRA and CDR2 YSYEKL. The chain's CDR3 is CASSQARTGRFSGNTIYF. The CDR3 DNA reads TGCGCCAGCAGCCAGGCCCGGACAGGCCGATTCTCTGGAAACACCATATATTTT.

This chain links TRBV30 with TRBJ1-4; D is unresolved. CDR1 is GTSNPN, CDR2 SVGIG, per germline (reference sequence). Trimming removed 3 bases at V and 7 bases at J, with 15 bases between. There are 14 residues in the CDR3. CDR3 in DNA: TGTGCCTGGAGGGCGTGGAGTCCCCGTGAAAAACTGTTTTTT. Its translation is CAWRAWSPREKLFF.

This sequence joins TRBV20-1 and TRBJ1-1; 8 nucleotides align to TRBD1. The CDR3 sequence is 10 residues long. Germline lookup yields CDR1 DFQATT and CDR2 SNEGSKA (reference sequence). After removal of 8 bases from V and 7 bases from J, the junction contained 3 bases not matched to a gene. CDR3 DNA sequence: TGCAGTCCGGGGACAGGTGAAGCTTTCTTT. Protein: CSPGTGEAFF.

The chain combines TRBV28 with TRBJ2-3; 13 nucleotides match TRBD2. Per the germline V gene, CDR1 is MDHEN and CDR2 is SYDVKM. After removal of 0 bases from V and 1 base from J, the junction contained 7 bases not matched to a gene. The CDR3 runs to 19 residues. The chain's CDR3 is CASSLWGRGLAGGTDTQYF. In nucleotides, the CDR3 is TGTGCCAGCAGTTTATGGGGGCGCGGACTAGCGGGAGGCACAGATACGCAGTATTTT.

V gene TRBV5-1 combines with J gene TRBJ1-6; 9 bases are a match to TRBD1. The length of the CDR3 is 17 residues. The V gene's germline CDR1 is SGHRS and CDR2 YFSETQ. V trimming: 4 bases; J trimming: 14 bases; junction bases outside the gene matches: 19. In nucleotides, the CDR3 is TGCGCCAGCAGCAAGTATGCATTAAGGGACAGGGAACGAACCCTCCACTTT. Encoded protein: CASSKYALRDRERTLHF.

This clone was observed a handful of times. The V call is TRBV7-9, the J call TRBJ2-1; maybe TRBD2 (5 bases). This CDR3 is 14 amino acids long. Trimming pared 9 bases from V and 5 bases from J, leaving 17 bases between. CDR1 and CDR2 from the germline V gene are SEHNR and FQNEAQ (reference sequence). The CDR3 sequence is CASSELTLDNEQFF. The CDR3 DNA reads as TGTGCCAGTAGTGAGCTTACACTAGACAATGAGCAGTTCTTC.

CDR3 DNA: TGTGCCACCAGTGACCCAGGGCAAGAGACCCAGTACTTC. Translating it yields CATSDPGQETQYF. V and J are TRBV24-1 and TRBJ2-5; the D gene is possibly TRBD1 (5 bases). The CDR3 spans 13 residues. Trimming removed 4 bases from V and 2 bases from J, with 7 bases in between. Germline values: CDR1 KGHDR, CDR2 SFDVKD.

V gene TRBV27 combines with J gene TRBJ2-7, with 10 bases that match TRBD2. The V gene end was trimmed by 11 bases and the J gene end by 4 bases; junction bases not matched to a gene: 14. The CDR3 totals 15 residues. Germline values: CDR1 MNHEY, CDR2 SMNVEV (reference sequence). CDR3 DNA sequence: TGTGCCTCGAGGGGGCTAGCGGGAGCGGGGTACGAGCAGTACTTC. Amino acid sequence: CASRGLAGAGYEQYF.

The rearrangement joins TRBV15 to TRBJ2-1; 10 bases map to TRBD1. The CDR3 spans 16 residues. CDR1 is LNHNV and CDR2 is YYDKDF in the germline V gene (reference sequence). The junction had 10 bases not matched to a gene; V was cut back by 4 bases and J by 7 bases. Written as DNA, the CDR3 is TGTGCCACCAGCACGATCAAGACAGGGGGCGCAAATGAGCAGTTCTTC. Its translation is CATSTIKTGGANEQFF.

This clone was recorded only once. V is TRBV29-1 and J is TRBJ2-3, with 7 bases that match TRBD2. This CDR3 contains 17 residues. V dropped 4 bases and J dropped 5; count of bases not matched to a gene: 18. Germline V lookup: CDR1 SQVTM, CDR2 ANQGSEA. The chain's CDR3 is CSVGPSWGEGRVDTQYF. The CDR3 DNA reads TGCAGCGTTGGGCCTAGCTGGGGGGAGGGCCGCGTAGATACGCAGTATTTT.

The chain is built from TRBV2 and TRBJ2-1; 14 nucleotides match TRBD2. CDR1 and CDR2 (germline): SNHLY, FYNNEI. V trimming: 6 bases; J trimming: 6 bases; junction bases outside the gene matches: 4. The length of the CDR3 is 15 residues. The CDR3 region has the DNA TGTGCCAGCAGACCGACTAGCGGGAGGGCCAATGAGCAGTTCTTC. As protein: CASRPTSGRANEQFF.

The J gene is TRBJ2-5, the V gene TRBV7-8; the match to TRBD2 covers 15 bases. The V segment lost 3 bases and the J segment 9 bases; nucleotides outside the gene matches: 5. This CDR3 region has 15 residues. The germline CDR1 and CDR2 sequences are SGHVS and FQNEAQ. CDR3 sequence: CASSFGTSGGMAQYF. CDR3 coding DNA: TGTGCCAGCAGCTTCGGGACTAGCGGGGGGATGGCCCAGTACTTC.

The chain uses TRBV2 and TRBJ1-6, with a tentative D call TRBD1 (5 bases). Trimming cost V 3 bases and J 9 bases, with 9 bases left between them. This CDR3 has 13 residues. Germline V CDR1 and CDR2: SNHLY, FYNNEI. The CDR3 here is CASSEGGGSPLHF. In DNA, the CDR3 is TGTGCCAGCAGTGAGGGGGGAGGTTCACCCCTCCACTTT.

The J gene is TRBJ2-3, the V gene TRBV11-2; 9 positions match TRBD2. The J segment lost 1 base and the V segment lost 5 bases, leaving 7 bases of the junction unmatched. Germline CDR1 is SGHAT and CDR2 is FQNNGV. This CDR3 contains 16 residues. CDR3 amino acids: CASSRPSSGGTDTQYF. The DNA for the CDR3 is TGTGCCAGCAGCCGACCCTCTAGCGGGGGCACAGATACGCAGTATTTT.

V and J are TRBV7-2 and TRBJ2-7; 7 bases fit TRBD1. This CDR3 is built from 15 residues. V trimming: 5 bases; J trimming: 0 bases; junction bases outside the gene matches: 7. Germline values: CDR1 SGHTA, CDR2 FQGNSA. CDR3 protein: CASSLQGTLSYEQYF. The CDR3 bases are TGTGCCAGCAGCCTACAGGGGACACTCTCCTACGAGCAGTACTTC.